Below are 25 T cell receptor beta chains sequenced from a single sample in a study of blood T cell repertoires in COVID-19. The repertoire was sequenced with immunoSEQ multiplex PCR; TCRdb's copy has only in-frame clones and lacks some. Of about 260,000 clones detected, about 88% appear once; the ten largest clones hold approximately 10%. Sequencing was carried out using peripheral blood. The source of these receptors is a woman aged 25-40 years with COVID-19, enrolled during active disease.

CDR3 loop: CASSGLGGRAKNIQYF. The DNA of the CDR3 is TGTGCCAGCAGCGGACTAGGGGGACGGGCCAAAAACATTCAGTACTTC. The gene calls are TRBV2 and TRBJ2-4, with D possibly being TRBD2 (7 bases). This CDR3 comprises 16 residues. Germline V gene data show CDR1 as SNHLY and CDR2 as FYNNEI. Deletions cut 6 bases from V and 1 base from J, with 16 bases between.

This clone showed up just once. This chain connects TRBV29-1 to TRBJ2-7; 7 bases fit TRBD1. J was trimmed by 7 bases and V by 5 bases; bases with no gene match: 8. The CDR3 sequence is 12 residues long. Germline V gives CDR1 SQVTM, CDR2 ANQGSEA. The CDR3 DNA reads TGCAGCGTTATGCGAACAGGGGCTGAGCAGTACTTC. Protein sequence: CSVMRTGAEQYF.

Details on this clone: Distinct nucleotide sequences in the sample also encode this CDR3. The rearrangement uses TRBV6-5 and TRBJ2-7; 10 bases are shared with TRBD1. Trimming cost V 6 bases and J 4 bases; bases outside gene matches: 3. CDR1 MNHEY and CDR2 SVGAGI come from the germline V gene. The CDR3 covers 13 residues. The CDR3 spells CASSRDRGYEQYF. In DNA form, the CDR3 reads TGTGCCAGCAGCCGGGACAGGGGTTACGAGCAGTACTTC.

The chain has TRBV7-2 and TRBJ2-5, with TRBD2 matching 11 bases. The V gene end was trimmed by 3 bases and the J gene end by 6 bases; junction bases not matched to a gene: 9. The V gene's germline CDR1 is SGHTA and CDR2 FQGNSA. The length of the CDR3 is 16 residues. This chain's CDR3 is CASSFLAGGALKTQYF. DNA for the CDR3: TGTGCCAGCAGCTTTTTAGCGGGAGGGGCTCTAAAGACCCAGTACTTC. Variable domain in full (rest from reference TRBV7-2 and TRBJ2-5): GAGVSQSPSNKVTEKGKDVELRCDPISGHTALYWYRQSLGQGLEFLIYFQGNSAPDKSGLPSDRFSAERTGGSVSTLTIQRTQQEDSAVYLCASSFLAGGALKTQYFGPGTRLLVL.

The chain is built from TRBV28 and TRBJ1-2; 8 bases are a match to TRBD1. The germline V gene encodes CDR1 MDHEN and CDR2 SYDVKM. The V and J ends lost 6 bases and 8 bases, in that order; junction bases with no gene match: 8. The CDR3 spans 13 residues. CDR3 nucleotide sequence: TGTGCCAGCAGCCCGCCAGGGGGCAGGGGCTACACCTTC. Translating it yields CASSPPGGRGYTF.

The chain carries TRBV7-9 and TRBJ2-5, with D perhaps TRBD2 (5 bases). CDR1 and CDR2 from the germline V gene are SEHNR and FQNEAQ (reference sequence). The length of the CDR3 is 16 residues. Deletions cut 7 bases from V and 1 base from J, with 19 bases between. In DNA form, the CDR3 reads TGTGCCAGCACCGTCGTGGGCCTAGCCCGCCAAGAGACCCAGTACTTC. Protein: CASTVVGLARQETQYF.

The chain couples TRBV28 to TRBJ1-6; D may be TRBD1 (6 bases). Germline V gene lookup returns CDR1 MDHEN and CDR2 SYDVKM. V lost 7 bases and J lost 8, with 18 bases in between. The CDR3 runs 15 residues. The CDR3 DNA is TGTGCCAGCACCCCCGGGATACAGGGCCATTCACCCCTCCACTTT. It translates to CASTPGIQGHSPLHF.

The chain is built from TRBV6-5 and TRBJ2-5, with TRBD2 matching over 7 bases. The germline V gene has CDR1 MNHEY and CDR2 SVGAGI. After removal of 5 bases from V and 11 bases from J, the junction contained 5 bases not matched to a gene. CDR3 length: 11 amino acids. This CDR3 is CASSRLAGQYF. CDR3 nucleotides: TGTGCCAGCAGTCGACTAGCTGGGCAGTACTTC.

The chain recombines TRBV4-3 with TRBJ1-6, with 10 positions matching TRBD1. Germline V gene sequence: CDR1 LGHNA, CDR2 YSLEER. The V segment lost 0 bases and the J segment 7 bases; nucleotides outside the gene matches: 3. The CDR3 sequence is 16 residues long. Here the CDR3 DNA reads TGCGCCAGCAGCCAAGACTCGGGACAGGGGAATTCACCCCTCCACTTT. The encoded protein is CASSQDSGQGNSPLHF.

The genes are TRBV28 and TRBJ1-3; 9 bases are a match to TRBD1. From germline, CDR1 is MDHEN and CDR2 SYDVKM. The trim removed 4 bases at V and 7 bases at J, leaving 5 bases unmatched. The CDR3 loop spans 14 amino acids. The CDR3 DNA sequence: TGTGCCAGCAGTTCACGACAGGGGGTGAACACCATATATTTT. Residues: CASSSRQGVNTIYF. The variable domain in full, completed from reference TRBV28 and TRBJ1-3, reads DVKVTQSSRYLVKRTGEKVFLECVQDMDHENMFWYRQDPGLGLRLIYFSYDVKMKEKGDIPEGYSVSREKKERFSLILESASTNQTSMYLCASSSRQGVNTIYFGEGSWLTVV.

The rearrangement joins TRBV7-3 to TRBJ2-1, with 7 bases identical to TRBD2. The germline V gene has CDR1 SGHTA and CDR2 FQGTGA. The CDR3 sequence is 21 residues long. Trimming at V came to 0 bases and at J to 0 bases, leaving 17 bases not matched to a gene. In DNA form, the CDR3 reads TGTGCCAGCAGCTTAACCCCGACAAAGACGCCAGCGGGAATCTCCTACAATGAGCAGTTCTTC. It specifies CASSLTPTKTPAGISYNEQFF.

The chain carries TRBV15 and TRBJ2-7, with 8 nucleotides matching TRBD1. Trimming took 2 bases from V and 0 from J; bases not matched to a gene: 6. Looked up from germline, CDR1 is LNHNV and CDR2 is YYDKDF (reference sequence). The CDR3 extends over 16 amino acids. The CDR3 bases are TGTGCCACCAGCAGATCGACAGGGGCGCTCTCCTACGAGCAGTACTTC. Its translation: CATSRSTGALSYEQYF.

The chain joins TRBV29-1 to TRBJ2-1, with 11 bases identical to TRBD2. Germline V gene sequence: CDR1 SQVTM, CDR2 ANQGSEA. The CDR3 runs 14 residues. The CDR3 spells CSASRLAGFDEQFF. The DNA of the CDR3 is TGCAGTGCGTCACGACTAGCGGGATTCGATGAGCAGTTCTTC.

This clone was counted a single time. V and J are TRBV19 and TRBJ2-7; the D gene is possibly TRBD2 (5 bases). The germline V gene encodes CDR1 LNHDA and CDR2 SQIVND (reference sequence). CDR3 size: 14 residues. Trimming cost V 4 bases and J 2 bases, with 12 bases left between them. CDR3 coding DNA: TGTGCCAGTAGTACTCGAGCGGCACCCTACGAGCAGTACTTC. Translating it yields CASSTRAAPYEQYF.

The sample holds one count of this clone. The chain couples TRBV25-1 to TRBJ2-3; D perhaps matches TRBD2 (5 bases). CDR1 MGHDK and CDR2 SYGVNS come from the germline V gene. The CDR3 length is 17 residues. The ends were cut back, 4 bases at V and 0 bases at J, with 17 bases in the middle. Here the CDR3 DNA reads TGTGCCAGCAGTGGGAGACGGTCCGGGGTCAGCACAGATACGCAGTATTTT. Residues: CASSGRRSGVSTDTQYF.

J is TRBJ2-5 and V is TRBV23-1; D not resolved. TRBV23-1 is given ORF status, its function remaining uncertain. With 8 bases removed from V and 5 bases from J, the gap between germline ends came to 21 bases. The CDR3 sequence is 15 residues long. DNA of the CDR3: TGCGCCAGCCCTCCCAACGGTGAGGCCCTGGAGACCCAGTACTTC. Amino acids: CASPPNGEALETQYF.

This clone occurred a few times. The chain links TRBV18 to TRBJ2-1; 10 nucleotides match TRBD2. Trimming took 2 bases from V and 9 from J; bases not matched to a gene: 13. The CDR3 extends over 17 amino acids. From germline, CDR1 is KGHSH and CDR2 LQKENI. The CDR3 bases are TGTGCCAGCTCACCATTTCTTCTAGCGGGAGTTAGGAGTGAGCAGTTCTTC. Its translation is CASSPFLLAGVRSEQFF.

The chain employs TRBV9 and TRBJ2-5, with TRBD2 as a possible D gene (6 bases). This CDR3 contains 17 residues. The germline CDR1 and CDR2 sequences are SGDLS and YYNGEE. The V end lost 1 base, the J end lost 4 bases, and 20 bases lay between the germline ends. CDR3 sequence reads: CASSVPSGSKSLETQYF. The CDR3 DNA reads TGTGCCAGCAGCGTACCCTCCGGGAGTAAATCGTTAGAGACCCAGTACTTC.

This chain links TRBV10-3 with TRBJ1-1; D may be TRBD1 (5 bases). With 2 bases removed from V and 0 bases from J, the gap between germline ends came to 7 bases. CDR3 length: 14 amino acids. The germline CDR1 and CDR2 sequences are ENHRY and SYGVKD. CDR3 sequence (DNA): TGTGCCATCAGTGAGAGGACATTGAACACTGAAGCTTTCTTT. It is translated as CAISERTLNTEAFF.

The chain joins TRBV19 to TRBJ2-3; TRBD2 aligns across 7 bases. Looked up from germline, CDR1 is LNHDA and CDR2 is SQIVND (reference sequence). This CDR3 is 14 amino acids long. V shed 3 bases and J 6 bases; nucleotides not matched to a gene: 6. The CDR3: CASSMTREGDTQYF. CDR3 DNA sequence: TGTGCCAGTAGTATGACCAGGGAGGGGGATACGCAGTATTTT.

This chain connects TRBV4-1 to TRBJ1-2; 8 bases agree with TRBD1. The CDR3 contains 16 residues. The ends lost 4 bases at V and 4 bases at J; junction bases unmatched: 11. Germline loops: CDR1 MGHRA, CDR2 YSYEKL. The CDR3 here is CASSLTGQVQIYGYTF. Here the CDR3 DNA reads TGCGCCAGCAGCCTGACGGGACAGGTCCAAATCTATGGCTACACCTTC.

V and J are TRBV27 and TRBJ2-3; D may be TRBD1 (6 bases). The CDR3 runs to 16 residues. The germline CDR1 and CDR2 sequences are MNHEY and SMNVEV (reference sequence). Trimming took off 7 bases at V and 1 base at J, with 18 bases between the two ends. The CDR3 DNA reads TGTGCCAGCAATCCGCTGGGGGCCGGACGCACAGATACGCAGTATTTT. Its translation: CASNPLGAGRTDTQYF.

The chain couples TRBV6-5 to TRBJ2-3, with 12 bases that match TRBD2. The germline V gene has CDR1 MNHEY and CDR2 SVGAGI. The CDR3 is made up of 15 amino acids. After removal of 5 bases from V and 1 base from J, the junction contained 1 base not matched to a gene. The CDR3 spells CASSLAGGGTDTQYF. CDR3 sequence (DNA): TGTGCCAGCAGTCTAGCGGGAGGGGGCACAGATACGCAGTATTTT.

The rearrangement links TRBV2 to TRBJ1-5; D is possibly TRBD1 (5 bases). The V end lost 6 bases, the J end lost 2 bases, and 11 bases lay between the germline ends. CDR3 length: 14 amino acids. Germline assignment: CDR1 SNHLY and CDR2 FYNNEI. The CDR3 sequence: CASSSQGGNQPQHF. The CDR3 coding sequence is TGTGCCAGCAGCTCCCAGGGTGGCAATCAGCCCCAGCATTTT.

This clone has only a few counts. J is TRBJ2-1 and V is TRBV6-5, with TRBD2 matching 9 bases. The CDR3 is 15 amino acids. V gave up 2 bases and J gave up 8 bases; unmatched junction bases: 7. CDR1 MNHEY and CDR2 SVGAGI come from the germline V gene. The CDR3 protein is CASSYADSGSYEQFF. CDR3 bases: TGTGCCAGCAGTTACGCGGATAGCGGGAGTTATGAGCAGTTCTTC.